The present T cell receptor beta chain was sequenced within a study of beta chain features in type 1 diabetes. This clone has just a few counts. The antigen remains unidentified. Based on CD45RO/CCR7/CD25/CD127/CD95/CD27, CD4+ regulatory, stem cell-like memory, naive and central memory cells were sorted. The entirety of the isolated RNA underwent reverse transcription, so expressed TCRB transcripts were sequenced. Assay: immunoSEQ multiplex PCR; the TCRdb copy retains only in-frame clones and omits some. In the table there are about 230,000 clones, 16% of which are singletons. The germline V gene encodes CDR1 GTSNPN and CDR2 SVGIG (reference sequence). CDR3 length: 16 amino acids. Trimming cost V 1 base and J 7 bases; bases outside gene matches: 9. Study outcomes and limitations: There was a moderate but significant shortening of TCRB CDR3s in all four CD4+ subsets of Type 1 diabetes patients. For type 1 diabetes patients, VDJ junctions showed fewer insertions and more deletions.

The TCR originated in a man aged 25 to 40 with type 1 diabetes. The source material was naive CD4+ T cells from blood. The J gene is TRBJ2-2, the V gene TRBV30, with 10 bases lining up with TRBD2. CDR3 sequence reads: CAWSERAGGPFGELFF. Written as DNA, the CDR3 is TGTGCCTGGAGTGAGCGAGCGGGAGGGCCCTTCGGGGAGCTGTTTTTT.